Listed here are 21 T cell receptor beta chains from one sample, sequenced in a study of T cells after yellow fever vaccination. TCRdb independently ran MiXCR on the 5' RACE reads; one entry per CDR3 protein. This sample has some 390,000 distinct CDR3 sequences; around 20% occur once, and the top ten carry roughly a sixth. Sequenced here: PBMCs, sampled before the yellow fever booster vaccination. The receptors were gathered from a man younger than 35 who received the YFV17D yellow fever vaccine.

In its sample, this clonotype was seen a few times. The J gene is TRBJ1-5, the V gene TRBV7-9; maybe TRBD1 (6 bases). Deletions cut 4 bases from V and 4 bases from J, with 14 bases between. Germline loops: CDR1 SEHNR, CDR2 FQNEAQ (reference sequence). CDR3 length: 15 amino acids. The CDR3 nucleotides are TGTGCCAGCAGCTCCACGGGACAACCGAATCAGCCCCAGCATTTT. This encodes CASSSTGQPNQPQHF.

The rearrangement links TRBV7-2 to TRBJ2-1, with TRBD2 as a possible D gene (6 bases). This CDR3 is built from 13 residues. V lost 3 bases, J lost 9 bases, and 12 bases lay in between. Per germline, CDR1 SGHTA and CDR2 FQGNSA. CDR3 protein: CASSFPAGGEQFF. The CDR3 DNA follows: TGTGCCAGCAGCTTTCCGGCCGGGGGTGAGCAGTTCTTC.

This chain links TRBV9 with TRBJ2-2; the D is unclear. Trimming removed 3 bases at V and 4 bases at J, with 10 bases between. CDR1 is SGDLS and CDR2 is YYNGEE in the germline V gene. The length of the CDR3 is 14 residues. CDR3 coding DNA: TGTGCCAGCAGCGGGACGGTCACCACCGGGGAGCTGTTTTTT. It encodes CASSGTVTTGELFF.

This clonotype was seen just once. J is TRBJ1-5 and V is TRBV6-2 or TRBV6-3, with a tentative D call TRBD1 (6 bases). CDR1 is MNHEY, CDR2 SVGEGT, per germline. V dropped 4 bases and J dropped 4 bases, with 14 bases sitting between them. This CDR3 contains 15 residues. The CDR3 sequence is CASSWPTGENQPQHF. The CDR3 coding sequence is TGTGCCAGCAGTTGGCCGACAGGAGAAAATCAGCCCCAGCATTTT.

This clonotype has just a few counts. The CDR3 DNA follows: TGTGCCAGCAGTTTTCCTGCTACAGATACGCAGTATTTT. Translated, it gives CASSFPATDTQYF. The rearrangement joins TRBV12-3 or TRBV12-4 to TRBJ2-3; D gene unclear. There are 13 residues in the CDR3. The V end lost 3 bases, the J end lost 3 bases, and 7 bases lay between the germline ends.

The table lists this clonotype with a few counts. The chain is built from TRBV7-2 and TRBJ1-1; D may be TRBD1 (5 bases). Germline-derived CDR1 and CDR2 are SGHTA and FQGNSA. The CDR3 contains 16 residues. V was cut by 0 bases and J by 1 base, with 12 bases left in between. CDR3 loop: CASSLAPLGRNTEAFF. The CDR3 nucleotides are TGTGCCAGCAGCTTAGCCCCTCTGGGGCGGAACACTGAAGCTTTCTTT.

CDR3 in amino acids: CASSYVSGPGNEQYV. The CDR3 nucleotides are TGCGCCAGCAGCTATGTATCCGGGCCTGGGAACGAGCAGTACGTC. The gene calls are TRBV5-1 and TRBJ2-7; D remains unclear. Per germline, CDR1 SGHRS and CDR2 YFSETQ. The CDR3 has 15 amino acids. V lost 3 bases, J lost 5 bases, and 18 bases lay in between.

V and J are TRBV7-3 and TRBJ2-1; D gene uncertain. The V gene lost 6 bases and the J gene lost 7 bases, with 16 bases spanning the gap. Germline CDR1 SGHTA, CDR2 FQGTGA. The CDR3 consists of 14 residues. The CDR3 sequence is CASRDIVVVNEQFF. The CDR3 DNA follows: TGTGCCAGCAGAGACATCGTGGTGGTGAATGAGCAGTTCTTC.

The gene calls are TRBV12-3 or TRBV12-4 and TRBJ2-7; the D is unclear. V was cut by 6 bases and J by 2 bases, with 11 bases left in between. CDR3 size: 13 residues. The CDR3: CASRADGAYEQYF. CDR3 sequence (DNA): TGTGCCAGCAGAGCTGACGGCGCCTACGAGCAGTACTTC.

This clonotype was picked up a small number of times. V is TRBV3-1 and J is TRBJ1-5; the D is unclear. Germline V gene sequence: CDR1 LGHDT, CDR2 YNNKEL (reference sequence). Between the trimmed V and J ends, which lost 3 bases and 1 base, there was a span of 7 bases. The CDR3 has 14 amino acids. In DNA, the CDR3 is TGTGCCAGCAGCCAGTCCTCCAGCAATCAGCCCCAGCATTTT. Protein product: CASSQSSSNQPQHF.

CDR3 sequence reads: CASSEGTGRNTEAFF. The DNA of the CDR3 is TGTGCCAGCAGCGAGGGGACAGGGAGAAACACTGAAGCTTTCTTT. The chain carries TRBV5-4 and TRBJ1-1; 9 nucleotides line up with TRBD1. CDR1 is SGHNT and CDR2 is YYREEE in the germline V gene (reference sequence). Trimming took 4 bases from V and 2 from J; bases not matched to a gene: 6. This CDR3 spans 15 amino acids.

The CDR3 bases are TGCAGTGCTAGAGGGGACAGGGGATTTTATGGCTACACCTTC. It yields the protein CSARGDRGFYGYTF. The gene calls are TRBV20-1 and TRBJ1-2; 10 bases map to TRBD1. Germline CDR1 DFQATT, CDR2 SNEGSKA (reference sequence). The junction had 4 bases not matched to a gene; V was cut back by 1 base and J by 5 bases. This CDR3 is built from 14 residues.

This clonotype was seen more than once but under ten times. The rearrangement links TRBV15 to TRBJ2-4; D is ambiguous. Germline V lookup: CDR1 LNHNV, CDR2 YYDKDF (reference sequence). V shed 0 bases and J shed 5 bases, with 5 bases lying between them. The CDR3 runs 13 residues. In DNA, the CDR3 is TGTGCCACCAGCAGAGATAAACAAAACATTCAGTACTTC. Translated: CATSRDKQNIQYF.

This rearrangement joins TRBV2 to TRBJ1-6; 9 bases map to TRBD1. V gave up 7 bases and J gave up 6 bases; unmatched junction bases: 10. The CDR3 sequence is 16 residues long. CDR1 and CDR2 from the germline V gene are SNHLY and FYNNEI. The CDR3 sequence: CASMANRGRINSPLHF. CDR3 in DNA: TGTGCCAGCATGGCGAACAGGGGGCGGATTAATTCACCCCTCCACTTT.

The rearrangement links TRBV27 to TRBJ2-7; tentatively, D is TRBD1 (5 bases). Trimming took 6 bases from V and 6 from J, leaving 15 bases between them. Germline CDR1 is MNHEY and CDR2 is SMNVEV (reference sequence). There are 13 residues in the CDR3. The CDR3 DNA is TGTGCCAGCAGCAACTACCAGGGTCCCGAGCAGTACTTC. As protein: CASSNYQGPEQYF.

This clonotype was recorded a few times. V is TRBV5-6 and J is TRBJ1-2, with TRBD1 matching over 9 bases. Germline V gene lookup returns CDR1 SGHDT and CDR2 YYEEEE. The CDR3 consists of 15 residues. Trimming cost V 4 bases and J 3 bases; bases outside gene matches: 7. As DNA, the CDR3 is TGTGCCAGCAGCCGGCCGGGACAGGGATACTATGGCTACACCTTC. Amino acid sequence: CASSRPGQGYYGYTF.

The genes are TRBV15 and TRBJ1-1; D is unresolved. Germline V gene data show CDR1 as LNHNV and CDR2 as YYDKDF (reference sequence). This CDR3 region has 13 residues. Trimming removed 1 base at V and 5 bases at J, with 8 bases between. The CDR3 here is CATSRGMETEAFF. The CDR3 DNA is TGTGCCACCAGCAGAGGAATGGAGACTGAAGCTTTCTTT.

The chain couples TRBV12-3 or TRBV12-4 to TRBJ2-7, with 7 positions matching TRBD2. V lost 1 base and J lost 6; bases outside the gene matches: 6. The CDR3 length is 14 residues. CDR3: CASSLDGGLREQYV. Here the CDR3 DNA reads TGTGCCAGCAGTTTAGACGGGGGACTACGCGAGCAGTACGTC.

This clonotype was counted many times. The V call is TRBV12-3 or TRBV12-4, the J call TRBJ2-1; 8 bases fit TRBD2. This CDR3 region has 15 residues. V shed 3 bases, J shed 4 bases, and the junction held 5 bases outside the gene matches. The CDR3 bases are TGTGCCAGCAGTTTCCGGGAGGGGGAATACAATGAGCAGTTCTTC. Protein: CASSFREGEYNEQFF.

In its sample, this clonotype was seen a few times. V and J are TRBV7-2 and TRBJ2-3; 7 bases are a match to TRBD2. Per germline, CDR1 SGHTA and CDR2 FQGNSA. V dropped 1 base and J dropped 2; count of bases not matched to a gene: 6. The length of the CDR3 is 16 residues. The CDR3 region has the DNA TGTGCCAGCAGCTTAGTGGCTAGCGGCGTCACAGATACGCAGTATTTT. Translating it yields CASSLVASGVTDTQYF.

This clonotype turned up a few times. The chain uses TRBV4-3 and TRBJ2-1, with D perhaps TRBD1 (5 bases). This CDR3 comprises 12 residues. V was trimmed by 2 bases and J by 8 bases, leaving 7 bases between them. Germline CDR1 and CDR2: LGHNA and YSLEER. The CDR3 loop reads CASSQLGDEQFF. For the CDR3, the DNA is TGCGCCAGCAGCCAACTAGGGGATGAGCAGTTCTTC.